The source of this T cell receptor (beta chain) is a study of T cell responses to AZD1222 COVID-19 vaccine. Clones were read by immunoSEQ multiplex PCR, and TCRdb kept only the in-frame ones, dropping some. The table lists 120,000 or so clones, about 85% of them singletons. In germline, CDR1 is LNHDA, CDR2 SQIVND (reference sequence). The ends were cut back, 1 base at V and 4 bases at J, with 4 bases in the middle. CDR3 length: 13 residues. Sequenced here: peripheral blood, sampled on day 0 of AZD1222 vaccination. The gene calls are TRBV19 and TRBJ2-2; D not certain. The receptor was isolated from an adult in good health. CDR3 sequence reads: CASSIGATGELFF. The CDR3 nucleotides read TGTGCCAGTAGTATAGGGGCCACCGGGGAGCTGTTTTTT.